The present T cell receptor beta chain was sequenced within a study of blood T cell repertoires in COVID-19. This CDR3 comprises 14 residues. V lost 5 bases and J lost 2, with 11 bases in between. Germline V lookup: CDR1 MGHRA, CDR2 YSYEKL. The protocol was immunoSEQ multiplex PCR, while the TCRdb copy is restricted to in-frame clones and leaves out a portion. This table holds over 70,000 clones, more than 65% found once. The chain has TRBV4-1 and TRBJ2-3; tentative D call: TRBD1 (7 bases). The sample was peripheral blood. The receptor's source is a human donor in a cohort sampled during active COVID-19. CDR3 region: CASSGGTVTDTQYF. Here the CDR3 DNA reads TGCGCCAGCAGCGGCGGGACAGTCACAGATACGCAGTATTTT.